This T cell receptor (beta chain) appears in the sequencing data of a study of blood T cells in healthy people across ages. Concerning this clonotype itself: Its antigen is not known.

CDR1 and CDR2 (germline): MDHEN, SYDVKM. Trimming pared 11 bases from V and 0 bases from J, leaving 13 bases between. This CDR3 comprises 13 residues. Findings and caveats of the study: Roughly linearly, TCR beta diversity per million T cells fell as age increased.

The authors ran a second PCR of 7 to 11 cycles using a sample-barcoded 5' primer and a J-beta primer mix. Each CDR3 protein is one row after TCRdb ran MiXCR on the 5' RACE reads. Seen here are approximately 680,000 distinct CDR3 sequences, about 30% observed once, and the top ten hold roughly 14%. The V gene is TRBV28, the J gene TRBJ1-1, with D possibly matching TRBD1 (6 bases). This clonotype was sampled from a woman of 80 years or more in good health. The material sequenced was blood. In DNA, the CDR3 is TGTGCCGGTGGGGACACCATGAACACTGAAGCTTTCTTT. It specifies CAGGDTMNTEAFF.